This record concerns one T cell receptor (beta chain) sequence. Germline values: CDR1 MNHNS, CDR2 SASEGT. There are 13 residues in the CDR3. V was cut by 1 base and J by 3 bases, with 6 bases left in between. Assay used: immunoSEQ multiplex PCR; TCRdb lists only in-frame clones, some missing. The profile shows 100,000 to 150,000 clones, about 85% of them singletons. This sample was included in a study of blood T cell repertoires in COVID-19. As for the study in general: From T cells, B-cell-depleted T cells, or PBMCs came the material, which was cDNA or gDNA.

This sequence joins TRBV6-1 and TRBJ1-2; D is uncertain. This TCR derives from a man aged 80 or over with active or convalescent COVID-19. The sequenced sample was peripheral blood. CDR3 coding DNA: TGTGCCAGCAGTGAAGTTCAGTACTATGGCTACACCTTC. Translating it yields CASSEVQYYGYTF.